A selection of T cell receptor beta chains follows, all from one sample in a study of blood T cells in healthy people across ages. TCRdb reprocessed the 5' RACE reads via MiXCR and lists one record per CDR3 protein. The repertoire has fewer than 1.5 million distinct CDR3 sequences, 42% of them found once; the top ten carry 7.9%. Sequencing was done on a sample of blood. Receptors were obtained from a woman between 18 and 30 years old in good health. CDR3s include the opening cysteine and the closing phenylalanine or tryptophan. Each record gives: V gene, J gene, D gene, clone size, CDR3 DNA, CDR3 protein. D genes are given only for firm matches. The listing skips clone size in some rows; elsewhere it reads once, few, many or a size class.

V: TRBV20-1
J: TRBJ2-7
D: TRBD2
size: NA
DNA: TGCAGTGCTAGATTCGGGGGAGGGTCCTACGAGCAGTACTTC
CDR3: CSARFGGGSYEQYF

V: TRBV7-9
J: TRBJ2-5
D: NA
size: few
DNA: TGTGCCAGCAGACTCTCGGGGGTACAAGAGACCCAGTACTTC
CDR3: CASRLSGVQETQYF

V: TRBV27
J: TRBJ2-5
D: NA
size: few
DNA: TGTGCCAGCAGCTGGCGCGTGGACCAAGAGACCCAGTACTTC
CDR3: CASSWRVDQETQYF

V: TRBV10-3
J: TRBJ2-1
D: TRBD2
size: many
DNA: TGTGCCATCAGTGAGCAGCGGGACTACAATGAGCAGTTCTTC
CDR3: CAISEQRDYNEQFF

V: TRBV28
J: TRBJ2-3
D: NA
size: NA
DNA: TGTGCCAGCAGTTCCTACAGGGAGAGAGATTCAGATACGCAGTATTTT
CDR3: CASSSYRERDSDTQYF

V: TRBV5-1
J: TRBJ2-5
D: NA
size: NA
DNA: TGCGCCAGCAGCACTCTAGGAGTGGGGGCCAGTGAGACCCAGTACTTC
CDR3: CASSTLGVGASETQYF

V: TRBV12-3/TRBV12-4
J: TRBJ1-1
D: NA
size: NA
DNA: TGTGCCAGCAGCACCGCTTACGGGACACGGGTAAGGAACACTGAAGCTTTCTTT
CDR3: CASSTAYGTRVRNTEAFF

V: TRBV6-6
J: TRBJ2-3
D: TRBD2
size: NA
DNA: TGTGCCAGCAGTTACTCGGGTGCGGGGGGGACAGATACGCAGTATTTT
CDR3: CASSYSGAGGTDTQYF

V: TRBV5-6
J: TRBJ2-1
D: NA
size: NA
DNA: TGTGCCAGCAGCCCATGGGACTCCCCATGGGGCTCCTACAATGAGCAGTTCTTC
CDR3: CASSPWDSPWGSYNEQFF

V: TRBV7-3
J: TRBJ2-1
D: NA
size: NA
DNA: TGTGCCAGCAGCGGCAATGCCTACAATGAGCAGTTCTTC
CDR3: CASSGNAYNEQFF

V: TRBV9
J: TRBJ2-3
D: TRBD1
size: NA
DNA: TGTGCCAGCAGCCAGGGGGCAGGGGGCATCACAGATACGCAGTATTTT
CDR3: CASSQGAGGITDTQYF

V: TRBV3-1
J: TRBJ2-7
D: NA
size: few
DNA: TGTGCCAGCAGCCAAAGTATCACCTACGAGCAGTACTTC
CDR3: CASSQSITYEQYF

V: TRBV28
J: TRBJ2-1
D: NA
size: NA
DNA: TGTGCCAGCAGCTACCCACTAGCAACCTACAATGAGCAGTTCTTC
CDR3: CASSYPLATYNEQFF

V: TRBV20-1
J: TRBJ2-3
D: TRBD2
size: NA
DNA: TGCAGTGCTAACGCGGGGGACGGCACAGATACGCAGTATTTT
CDR3: CSANAGDGTDTQYF

V: TRBV20-1
J: TRBJ2-5
D: TRBD2
size: few
DNA: TGCAGTGCCGAGATGACTAGCGGGGACCAAGAGACCCAGTACTTC
CDR3: CSAEMTSGDQETQYF

V: TRBV3-1
J: TRBJ2-7
D: NA
size: few
DNA: TGTGCCAGTAGCCATGCATGGGACCCATCCTACGAGCAGTACTTC
CDR3: CASSHAWDPSYEQYF

V: TRBV29-1
J: TRBJ2-5
D: TRBD1
size: many
DNA: TGCAGCGCGCGGGACAGGGAAAGAGAGACCCAGTACTTC
CDR3: CSARDRERETQYF

V: TRBV28
J: TRBJ2-7
D: NA
size: NA
DNA: TGTGCCAGCTTTTCGGTGTCCTACGAGCAGTACTTC
CDR3: CASFSVSYEQYF

V: TRBV10-3
J: TRBJ2-5
D: TRBD2
size: few
DNA: TGTGCCAGCGCACTTCAACTAGCGGGAGGAGAGACCCAGTACTTC
CDR3: CASALQLAGGETQYF

V: TRBV9
J: TRBJ2-7
D: TRBD1
size: NA
DNA: TGTGCCAGCAGCGTTCAGGGGGCATCCAACTACGAGCAGTACTTC
CDR3: CASSVQGASNYEQYF

V: TRBV9
J: TRBJ2-1
D: NA
size: NA
DNA: TGTGCCAGCAGCGTAGTTATGGCCTCCTACAATGAGCAGTTCTTC
CDR3: CASSVVMASYNEQFF

V: TRBV3-1
J: TRBJ2-1
D: TRBD2
size: NA
DNA: TGTGCCAGCGGGGAGGGGAGTCTATACAGTGAGCAGTTCTTC
CDR3: CASGEGSLYSEQFF

V: TRBV12-3/TRBV12-4
J: TRBJ1-2
D: TRBD1
size: NA
DNA: TGTGCCAGCAGTTTAAGTGCAGGGGGCCTTATGAGCTACACCTTC
CDR3: CASSLSAGGLMSYTF

V: TRBV3-1
J: TRBJ2-1
D: NA
size: few
DNA: TGTGCCAGCAGCCAAGGTGGGGGATTTCTTAACAATGAGCAGTTCTTC
CDR3: CASSQGGGFLNNEQFF

V: TRBV20-1
J: TRBJ2-5
D: NA
size: few
DNA: TGCAGTGCTAGAGATCTCAGGAAACAAGAGACCCAGTACTTC
CDR3: CSARDLRKQETQYF

V: TRBV7-9
J: TRBJ1-1
D: TRBD1
size: once
DNA: TGTGCCAGCAGCTTCCATTGGACAGGGGACATGAACACTGAAGCTTTCTTT
CDR3: CASSFHWTGDMNTEAFF